This T cell receptor (beta chain) was retrieved from a study of post-analysis software for immune sequencing data. Study-level findings and limits: With TRBV5-6, TRBV5-1 and TRBV20-1 included, five TRBV segments were more frequent in patients than in controls.

Tagging with unique molecular identifiers was a feature of the TCR beta cDNA libraries. TCRdb processed the PCR reads anew with MiXCR; each CDR3 protein has one entry. The top ten hold 9.5% to 13% of the sample, which has fewer than 600,000 distinct CDR3 sequences, under 55% seen once. Comment on this clonotype: The antigen remains unidentified.

Germline assignment: CDR1 SGHTA and CDR2 FQGTGA. This CDR3 has 16 residues. V lost 1 base to trimming and J lost 2 bases; unmatched junction nucleotides: 6. The sequenced material came from blood. This chain connects TRBV7-3 to TRBJ2-3; 7 bases fit TRBD2. This clonotype was sampled from a girl aged 5-17 years with multiple sclerosis. The CDR3 DNA reads TGTGCCAGCAGCTTAATAGCGGCGGGAGTCACAGATACGCAGTATTTT. Its protein is CASSLIAAGVTDTQYF. Full variable domain (remainder filled in from reference TRBV7-3 and TRBJ2-3): GAGVSQTPSNKVTEKGKYVELRCDPISGHTALYWYRQSLGQGPEFLIYFQGTGAADDSGLPNDRFFAVRPEGSVSTLKIQRTERGDSAVYLCASSLIAAGVTDTQYFGPGTRLTVL.